The present entry profiles one TCR beta chain with its context. The antigen remains unidentified. This record comes from a study of T cells after yellow fever vaccination. Whole-study context: SMART-Seq v4 Ultra Low Input prepared the low-cell-number fractions.

CDR3 size: 13 residues. Losses at the gene ends were 9 bases for V and 2 bases for J; bases not matched to a gene: 3. From germline, CDR1 is KGHSH and CDR2 LQKENI. The TCR cDNA carried a universal primer site and UMIs from 5'RACE template switching. One entry per CDR3 protein results from TCRdb running MiXCR on the 5' RACE reads. The sample lists about 400,000 distinct CDR3 sequences; about 6.2% were seen once. General study findings and limits: Across the CD4 and CD8 compartments, a small share of clonotypes was present in both.

The rearrangement joins TRBV18 to TRBJ1-1, with 10 bases lining up with TRBD1. The sample was PBMCs, taken 5 days after the yellow fever booster vaccination. The clonotype was recovered from a man aged 25-40 years who received the YFV17D yellow fever vaccine. As DNA, the CDR3 is TGTGCCAGTTCGACAGGGGGCAACACTGAAGCTTTCTTT. Amino acid sequence: CASSTGGNTEAFF. Filled out from reference TRBV18 and TRBJ1-1, the complete variable domain reads NAGVMQNPRHLVRRRGQEARLRCSPMKGHSHVYWYRQLPEEGLKFMVYLQKENIIDESGMPKERFSAEFPKEGPSILRIQQVVRGDSAAYFCASSTGGNTEAFFGQGTRLTVV.